This T cell receptor (beta chain) was identified during a study of shared clonotypes between healthy human individuals. An assay was performed, and its level was deep. Sequenced by immunoSEQ multiplex PCR; TCRdb stores in-frame clones only, minus some. The sample consists of over a million clones, about 98% of them appearing once. A remark on this clone: Its antigen is not known.

Findings and caveats of the study: Compared with clonotypes that all four donors shared, non-shared clonotypes had lower generation probabilities. Tissue TCR repertoires likely differ from these blood-only repertoires.

The ends were cut back, 3 bases at V and 3 bases at J, with 9 bases in the middle. The CDR3 is made up of 14 amino acids. Germline CDR1 and CDR2: MNHNS and SASEGT. The receptor comes from a man aged 25-45 years in good health. V gene TRBV6-1 combines with J gene TRBJ1-5; D is ambiguous. The sequenced sample was naive CD4+ T cells sorted from blood. Subset noted: CD45RA+ positively selected. In DNA, the CDR3 is TGTGCCAGCAGTGAGACCAACTCCAATCAGCCCCAGCATTTT. Protein: CASSETNSNQPQHF.